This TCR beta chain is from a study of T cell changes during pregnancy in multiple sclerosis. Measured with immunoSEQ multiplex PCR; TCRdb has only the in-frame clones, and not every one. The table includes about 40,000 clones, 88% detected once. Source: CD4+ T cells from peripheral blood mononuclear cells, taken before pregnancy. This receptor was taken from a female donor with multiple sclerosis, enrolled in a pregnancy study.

CDR3 sequence reads: CASSEVSWVGEQYF. The CDR3 coding sequence is TGTGCCAGCAGTGAAGTTAGCTGGGTGGGCGAGCAGTACTTC. This chain joins TRBV2 and TRBJ2-7; D gene uncertain. Germline V gene data show CDR1 as SNHLY and CDR2 as FYNNEI. The CDR3 contains 14 residues. The V gene lost 1 base and the J gene lost 6 bases, with 13 bases spanning the gap.